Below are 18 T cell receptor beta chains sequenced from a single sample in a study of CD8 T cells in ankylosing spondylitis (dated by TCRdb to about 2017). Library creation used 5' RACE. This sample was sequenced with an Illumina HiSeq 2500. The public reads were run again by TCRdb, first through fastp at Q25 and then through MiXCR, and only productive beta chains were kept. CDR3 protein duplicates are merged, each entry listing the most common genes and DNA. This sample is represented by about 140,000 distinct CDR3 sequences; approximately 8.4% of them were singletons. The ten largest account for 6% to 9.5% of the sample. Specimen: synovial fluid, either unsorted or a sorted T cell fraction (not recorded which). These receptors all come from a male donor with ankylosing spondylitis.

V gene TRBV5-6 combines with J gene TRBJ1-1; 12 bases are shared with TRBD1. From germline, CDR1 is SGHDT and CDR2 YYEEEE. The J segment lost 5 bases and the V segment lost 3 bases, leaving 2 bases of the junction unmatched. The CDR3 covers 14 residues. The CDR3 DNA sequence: TGTGCCAGCAGCTGGGACAGGGGGCTGACTGAAGCTTTCTTT. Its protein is CASSWDRGLTEAFF.

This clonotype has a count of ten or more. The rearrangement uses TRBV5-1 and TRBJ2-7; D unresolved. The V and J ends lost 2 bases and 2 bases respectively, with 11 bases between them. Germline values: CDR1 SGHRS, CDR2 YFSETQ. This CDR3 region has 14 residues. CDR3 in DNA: TGCGCCAGCAGCTTTTCCTTTGCAACCTACGAGCAGTACTTC. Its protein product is CASSFSFATYEQYF.

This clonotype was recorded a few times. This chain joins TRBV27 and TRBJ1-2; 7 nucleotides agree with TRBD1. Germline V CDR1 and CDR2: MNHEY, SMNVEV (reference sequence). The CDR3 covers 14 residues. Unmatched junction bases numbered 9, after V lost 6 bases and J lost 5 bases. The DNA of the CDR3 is TGTGCCAGCAGCCCTAATGGACAGGATTATGGCTACACCTTC. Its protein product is CASSPNGQDYGYTF.

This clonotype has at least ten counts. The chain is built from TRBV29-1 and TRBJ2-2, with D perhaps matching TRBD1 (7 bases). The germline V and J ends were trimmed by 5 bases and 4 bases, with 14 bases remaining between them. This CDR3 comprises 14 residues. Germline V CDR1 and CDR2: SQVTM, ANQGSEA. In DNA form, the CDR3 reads TGCAGCGTTCGCGGGGCAGGGGGCACCGGGGAGCTGTTTTTT. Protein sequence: CSVRGAGGTGELFF.

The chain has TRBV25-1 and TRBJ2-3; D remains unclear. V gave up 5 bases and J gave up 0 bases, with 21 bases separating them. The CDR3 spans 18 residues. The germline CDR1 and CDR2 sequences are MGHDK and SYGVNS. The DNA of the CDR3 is TGTGCCAGCAGTCCCAGACTCCTTCAGATACCTAGCACAGATACGCAGTATTTT. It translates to CASSPRLLQIPSTDTQYF.

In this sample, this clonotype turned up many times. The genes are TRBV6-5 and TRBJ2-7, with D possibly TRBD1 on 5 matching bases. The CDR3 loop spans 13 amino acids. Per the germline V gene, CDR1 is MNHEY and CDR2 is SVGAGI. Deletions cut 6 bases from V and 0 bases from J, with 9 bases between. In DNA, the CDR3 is TGTGCCAGCAGAGACAGTTCCTCCTACGAGCAGTACTTC. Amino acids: CASRDSSSYEQYF.

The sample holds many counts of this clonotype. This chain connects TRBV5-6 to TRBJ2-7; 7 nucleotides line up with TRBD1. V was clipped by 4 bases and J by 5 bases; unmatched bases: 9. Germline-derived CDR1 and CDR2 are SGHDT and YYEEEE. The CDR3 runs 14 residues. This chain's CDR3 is CASSPPTGDHEQYF. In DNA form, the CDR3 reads TGTGCCAGCAGCCCCCCAACAGGGGACCACGAGCAGTACTTC.

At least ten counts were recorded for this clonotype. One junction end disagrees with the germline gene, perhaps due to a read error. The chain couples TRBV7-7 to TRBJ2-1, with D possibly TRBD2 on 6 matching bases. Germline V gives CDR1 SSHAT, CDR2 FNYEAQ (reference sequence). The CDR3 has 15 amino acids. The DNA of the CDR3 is TGTGCTAGCAGCTTCGGGGACTCCCCTACCCATGAGCAGTTCTTC. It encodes CASSFGDSPTHEQFF.

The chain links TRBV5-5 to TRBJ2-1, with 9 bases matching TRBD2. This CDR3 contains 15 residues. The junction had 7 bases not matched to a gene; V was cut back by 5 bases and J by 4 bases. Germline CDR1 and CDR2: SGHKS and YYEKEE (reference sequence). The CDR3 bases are TGTGCCAGCAGGCGGGGGGGGGCCGCGTACAATGAGCAGTTCTTC. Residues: CASRRGGAAYNEQFF.

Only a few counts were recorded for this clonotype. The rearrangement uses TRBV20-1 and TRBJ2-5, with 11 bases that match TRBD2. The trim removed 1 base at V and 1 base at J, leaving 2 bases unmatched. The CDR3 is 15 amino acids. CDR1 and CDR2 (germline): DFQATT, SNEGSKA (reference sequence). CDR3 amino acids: CSARALAGAQETQYF. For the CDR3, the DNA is TGCAGTGCTAGAGCACTAGCGGGGGCCCAAGAGACCCAGTACTTC.

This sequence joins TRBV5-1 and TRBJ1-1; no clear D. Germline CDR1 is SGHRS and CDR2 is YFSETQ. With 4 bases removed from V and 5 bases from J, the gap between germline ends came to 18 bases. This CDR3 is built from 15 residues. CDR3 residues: CASSDALSSGTEAFF. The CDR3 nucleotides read TGCGCCAGCAGCGATGCTCTGAGTAGTGGAACTGAAGCTTTCTTT.

The CDR3 region is CATSSGQEQETQYF. CDR3 nucleotide sequence: TGTGCCACCAGCAGCGGACAGGAACAAGAGACCCAGTACTTC. This chain uses TRBV15 with TRBJ2-5, with TRBD1 identical over 7 bases. Germline CDR1 is LNHNV and CDR2 is YYDKDF (reference sequence). Trimming cost V 3 bases and J 2 bases; bases outside gene matches: 3. CDR3 size: 14 residues.

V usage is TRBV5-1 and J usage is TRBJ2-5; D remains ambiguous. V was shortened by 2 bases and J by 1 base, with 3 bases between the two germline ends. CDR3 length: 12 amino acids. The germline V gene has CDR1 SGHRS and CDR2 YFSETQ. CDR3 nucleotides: TGCGCCAGCAGCTTAGTCCAAGAGACCCAGTACTTC. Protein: CASSLVQETQYF.

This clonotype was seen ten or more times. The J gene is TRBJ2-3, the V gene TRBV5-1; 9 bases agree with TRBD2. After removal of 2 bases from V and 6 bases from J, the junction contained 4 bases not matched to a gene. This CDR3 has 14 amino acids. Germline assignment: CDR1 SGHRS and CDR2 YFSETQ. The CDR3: CASSFGGGADTQYF. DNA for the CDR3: TGCGCCAGCAGCTTCGGCGGGGGGGCCGATACGCAGTATTTT.

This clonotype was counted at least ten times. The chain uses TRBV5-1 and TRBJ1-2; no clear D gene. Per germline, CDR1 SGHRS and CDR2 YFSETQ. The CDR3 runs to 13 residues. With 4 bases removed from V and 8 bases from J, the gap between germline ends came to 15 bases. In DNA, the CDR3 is TGCGCCAGCAGCCTGGAGGGCGGGTTCGGCTACACCTTC. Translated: CASSLEGGFGYTF.

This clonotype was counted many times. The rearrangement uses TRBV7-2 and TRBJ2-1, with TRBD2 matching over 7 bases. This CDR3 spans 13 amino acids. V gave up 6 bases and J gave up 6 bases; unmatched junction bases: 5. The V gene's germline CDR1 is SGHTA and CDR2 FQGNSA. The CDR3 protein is CASSWGGLNEQFF. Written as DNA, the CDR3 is TGTGCCAGCAGTTGGGGAGGGCTCAATGAGCAGTTCTTC. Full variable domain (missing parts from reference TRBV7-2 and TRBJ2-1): GAGVSQSPSNKVTEKGKDVELRCDPISGHTALYWYRQSLGQGLEFLIYFQGNSAPDKSGLPSDRFSAERTGGSVSTLTIQRTQQEDSAVYLCASSWGGLNEQFFGPGTRLTVL.

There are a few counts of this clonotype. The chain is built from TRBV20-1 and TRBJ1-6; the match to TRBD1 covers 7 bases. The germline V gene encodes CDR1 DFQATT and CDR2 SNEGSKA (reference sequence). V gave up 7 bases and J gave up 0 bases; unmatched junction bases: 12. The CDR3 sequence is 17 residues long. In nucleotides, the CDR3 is TGCAGTGTCGGACGACCGGGACAGCTCTCCTATAATTCACCCCTCCACTTT. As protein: CSVGRPGQLSYNSPLHF.

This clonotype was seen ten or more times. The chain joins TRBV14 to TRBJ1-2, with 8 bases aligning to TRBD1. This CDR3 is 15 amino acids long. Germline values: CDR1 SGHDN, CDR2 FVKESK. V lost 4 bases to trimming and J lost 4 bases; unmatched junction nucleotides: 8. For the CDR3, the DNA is TGTGCCAGCAGCCCCGGACAGGGACGAGCCTATGGCTACACCTTC. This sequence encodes CASSPGQGRAYGYTF.